These T cell receptor beta chains were read from a single sample in a study of blood T cell repertoires in COVID-19. Measured with immunoSEQ multiplex PCR; TCRdb has only the in-frame clones, and not every one. The sample shows about 270,000 clones, about 91% of them seen only once. The sequenced sample consisted of PBMCs or T cells enriched from blood (not recorded which). The receptor set was obtained from a woman in her thirties or forties with acute COVID-19. Both conserved end residues are part of each CDR3. A D gene is named only where the DNA matches it firmly. Size is omitted from some rows. Given values are once, few, many or a class for expanded clones.

j_gene: TRBJ1-1; abundance: NA; v_gene: TRBV29-1; d_gene: TRBD1; CDR3nt: TGCAGCGTTGAGGGGACAGAGGAGAGGGACACTGAAGCTTTCTTT; CDR3aa: CSVEGTEERDTEAFF
j_gene: TRBJ1-5; abundance: NA; v_gene: TRBV6-4; d_gene: TRBD1; CDR3nt: TGTGCCAGCAGGTGGACAGGGAGAAATCAGCCCCAGCATTTT; CDR3aa: CASRWTGRNQPQHF
j_gene: TRBJ1-6; abundance: NA; v_gene: TRBV9; d_gene: TRBD1; CDR3nt: TGTGCCAGCAGCGCACCCGGGACAGGGGGCGCGGGGAATTCACCCCTCCACTTT; CDR3aa: CASSAPGTGGAGNSPLHF
j_gene: TRBJ2-7; abundance: NA; v_gene: TRBV12-3/TRBV12-4; d_gene: NA; CDR3nt: TGTGCCAGCAGTTTAGAGGGGTCGAGGGAGCAGTACTTC; CDR3aa: CASSLEGSREQYF
j_gene: TRBJ2-1; abundance: NA; v_gene: TRBV3-1/TRBV3-2; d_gene: NA; CDR3nt: TGTGCCAGCAGCCAAGTTGGTATGCGGGGGCTGGGAAATGAGCAGTTCTTC; CDR3aa: CASSQVGMRGLGNEQFF
j_gene: TRBJ2-2; abundance: NA; v_gene: TRBV5-1; d_gene: TRBD1; CDR3nt: TGCGCCAGCAGCGGCGGACAGGGTACGGCCGGGGAGCTGTTTTTT; CDR3aa: CASSGGQGTAGELFF
j_gene: TRBJ2-1; abundance: NA; v_gene: TRBV13; d_gene: TRBD2; CDR3nt: TGTGCCAGCAGCGTGTTCCTAGCGGTACCCTACAATGAGCAGTTCTTC; CDR3aa: CASSVFLAVPYNEQFF
j_gene: TRBJ2-7; abundance: NA; v_gene: TRBV19; d_gene: TRBD1; CDR3nt: TGTGCCAGTAGTCCAGGGACAGGGGCCTACGAGCAGTACTTC; CDR3aa: CASSPGTGAYEQYF
j_gene: TRBJ1-1; abundance: NA; v_gene: TRBV19; d_gene: NA; CDR3nt: TGTGCCAGTGACGACCGGGACTGGGGCACTGAAGCTTTCTTT; CDR3aa: CASDDRDWGTEAFF
j_gene: TRBJ2-1; abundance: NA; v_gene: TRBV27; d_gene: TRBD1; CDR3nt: TGTGCCAGCAGTTCACGGGGGACAGGGGAGTTCAATGAGCAGTTCTTC; CDR3aa: CASSSRGTGEFNEQFF
j_gene: TRBJ2-3; abundance: NA; v_gene: TRBV11-2; d_gene: NA; CDR3nt: TGTGCCAGCAGCCTCACAGATACGCAGTATTTT; CDR3aa: CASSLTDTQYF
j_gene: TRBJ2-1; abundance: once; v_gene: TRBV7-3; d_gene: TRBD1; CDR3nt: TGTGCCAGCAGCCCAGTCCCGGGACAGGGATTCACCTACAATGAGCAGTTCTTC; CDR3aa: CASSPVPGQGFTYNEQFF
j_gene: TRBJ1-4; abundance: NA; v_gene: TRBV5-1; d_gene: NA; CDR3nt: TGCGCCAGCATGGAGGGTGCAACTAATGAAAAACTGTTTTTT; CDR3aa: CASMEGATNEKLFF
j_gene: TRBJ2-1; abundance: NA; v_gene: TRBV23-1; d_gene: NA; CDR3nt: TGCGCCAGCAGGGAGGGATCCGGTCGCTCCTACAATGAGCAGTTCTTC; CDR3aa: CASREGSGRSYNEQFF
j_gene: TRBJ1-1; abundance: NA; v_gene: TRBV6-5; d_gene: NA; CDR3nt: TGTGCCAGCAGTAGCTACTTACGGCAGGGCGCTGAAGCTTTCTTT; CDR3aa: CASSSYLRQGAEAFF
j_gene: TRBJ1-5; abundance: NA; v_gene: TRBV28; d_gene: NA; CDR3nt: TGTGCCAGCAGCCCAATTGTCCGGACTGTGAGCAATCAGCCCCAGCATTTT; CDR3aa: CASSPIVRTVSNQPQHF
j_gene: TRBJ1-3; abundance: NA; v_gene: TRBV11-2; d_gene: NA; CDR3nt: TGTGCCAGCAGTCCGTACAGGGTTTTCTCTGGAAACACCATATATTTT; CDR3aa: CASSPYRVFSGNTIYF
j_gene: TRBJ1-1; abundance: NA; v_gene: TRBV19; d_gene: NA; CDR3nt: TGTGCCAGCGGGTCAGGGAGGACTGAAGCTTTCTTT; CDR3aa: CASGSGRTEAFF
j_gene: TRBJ1-4; abundance: NA; v_gene: TRBV5-1; d_gene: NA; CDR3nt: TGCGCCAGCAGCTTGGCCGGGACGGGGGGTGAAAAACTGTTTTTT; CDR3aa: CASSLAGTGGEKLFF
j_gene: TRBJ1-3; abundance: NA; v_gene: TRBV7-9; d_gene: NA; CDR3nt: TGTGCCAGCAGCTTTGAGGTTTCCGGAAACACCATATATTTT; CDR3aa: CASSFEVSGNTIYF
j_gene: TRBJ2-3; abundance: NA; v_gene: TRBV6-4; d_gene: TRBD2; CDR3nt: TGTGCCAGCCGGCGGGAAGCTAGCGGGCAAGATACGCAGTATTTT; CDR3aa: CASRREASGQDTQYF
j_gene: TRBJ2-7; abundance: once; v_gene: TRBV19; d_gene: NA; CDR3nt: TGTTCTTCGCCCCGGGATAACTCCCTTGAGCAGTACTTC; CDR3aa: CSSPRDNSLEQYF
j_gene: TRBJ2-7; abundance: NA; v_gene: TRBV27; d_gene: TRBD1; CDR3nt: TGTGCCAGCAGTTTAAGACAGGGATTCTACGAGCAGTACTTC; CDR3aa: CASSLRQGFYEQYF
j_gene: TRBJ2-1; abundance: NA; v_gene: TRBV5-1; d_gene: TRBD2; CDR3nt: TGCGCCAGCAGCTTGGCGGGAGGGGGCTACAATGAGCAGTTCTTC; CDR3aa: CASSLAGGGYNEQFF
j_gene: TRBJ1-3; abundance: NA; v_gene: TRBV6-5; d_gene: NA; CDR3nt: TGTGCCAGCAGTCCCGGGATGGACTCTGGAAACACCATATATTTT; CDR3aa: CASSPGMDSGNTIYF
j_gene: TRBJ1-3; abundance: few; v_gene: TRBV9; d_gene: NA; CDR3nt: TGTGCCAGCAGCGTAGAGCCGGGAATCCGTGGAAACACCATATATTTT; CDR3aa: CASSVEPGIRGNTIYF
j_gene: TRBJ2-1; abundance: NA; v_gene: TRBV19; d_gene: NA; CDR3nt: TGTGCCAGTAGTAACCCGAGCTCCTACAATGAGCAGTTCTTC; CDR3aa: CASSNPSSYNEQFF
j_gene: TRBJ1-2; abundance: once; v_gene: TRBV24-1; d_gene: NA; CDR3nt: TGTGCCACCAGTGAGCCCACACAGGGAGAGTATGGCTACACCTTC; CDR3aa: CATSEPTQGEYGYTF
j_gene: TRBJ1-1; abundance: NA; v_gene: TRBV10-3; d_gene: NA; CDR3nt: TGTGCCATCGGGAGGTTCAGCAACACTGAAGCTTTCTTT; CDR3aa: CAIGRFSNTEAFF
j_gene: TRBJ1-5; abundance: NA; v_gene: TRBV6-2/TRBV6-3; d_gene: NA; CDR3nt: TGTGCCAGCAGTTACTCGAGCGGACAGTACAATCAGCCCCAGCATTTT; CDR3aa: CASSYSSGQYNQPQHF
j_gene: TRBJ1-1; abundance: NA; v_gene: TRBV6-5; d_gene: NA; CDR3nt: TGTGCCAGCAGCCGAAGGAGCACTGAAGCTTTCTTT; CDR3aa: CASSRRSTEAFF
j_gene: TRBJ1-1; abundance: NA; v_gene: TRBV5-1; d_gene: NA; CDR3nt: TGCGCCAGCAGCCCTCAGGGTCGGTTGCGGGGATCTCTCACTGAAGCTTTCTTT; CDR3aa: CASSPQGRLRGSLTEAFF
j_gene: TRBJ1-1; abundance: NA; v_gene: TRBV10-3; d_gene: NA; CDR3nt: TGTGCCATCAGATACACAACGGACAGGAACACTGAAGCTTTCTTT; CDR3aa: CAIRYTTDRNTEAFF
j_gene: TRBJ1-5; abundance: NA; v_gene: TRBV25-1; d_gene: TRBD1; CDR3nt: TGTGCCAGCATACACAGGGGCCGAATCAATCAGCCCCAGCATTTT; CDR3aa: CASIHRGRINQPQHF
j_gene: TRBJ2-3; abundance: NA; v_gene: TRBV6-5; d_gene: NA; CDR3nt: TGTGCCAGCAGTAAAACAGGGTGGGGGACAGATACGCAGTATTTT; CDR3aa: CASSKTGWGTDTQYF
j_gene: TRBJ1-5; abundance: NA; v_gene: TRBV25-1; d_gene: NA; CDR3nt: TGTGCCAGCAGTGAACCGGGGGGCGATCAGCCCCAGCATTTT; CDR3aa: CASSEPGGDQPQHF
j_gene: TRBJ2-4; abundance: NA; v_gene: TRBV11-3; d_gene: NA; CDR3nt: TGTGCCAGCAGCTTAGAGGCAGGGAAGAAATCCAAAAACATTCAGTACTTC; CDR3aa: CASSLEAGKKSKNIQYF
j_gene: TRBJ1-1; abundance: NA; v_gene: TRBV19; d_gene: NA; CDR3nt: TGTGCCAGTAGTGACCCCTCAGGGGCCACTGAAGCTTTCTTT; CDR3aa: CASSDPSGATEAFF
j_gene: TRBJ1-6; abundance: NA; v_gene: TRBV18; d_gene: NA; CDR3nt: TGTGCCAGCTCACTTACGACCCTTTCGACGGGTAATGATTCACCCCTCCACTTT; CDR3aa: CASSLTTLSTGNDSPLHF
j_gene: TRBJ2-5; abundance: NA; v_gene: TRBV28; d_gene: NA; CDR3nt: TGTGCCGGCGGTACGGGGGGCATGGGGGAAGAGACCCAGTACTTC; CDR3aa: CAGGTGGMGEETQYF
j_gene: TRBJ2-1; abundance: NA; v_gene: TRBV19; d_gene: TRBD2; CDR3nt: TGTGCCAGTAGTCCCGAGCGGGAGGTTGGTGAGCAGTTCTTC; CDR3aa: CASSPEREVGEQFF
j_gene: TRBJ2-1; abundance: NA; v_gene: TRBV29-1; d_gene: NA; CDR3nt: TGCAGCGTTGTACGCGTTTACGGGGAGCAGTTCTTC; CDR3aa: CSVVRVYGEQFF
j_gene: TRBJ2-1; abundance: NA; v_gene: TRBV5-6; d_gene: TRBD2; CDR3nt: TGTGCCAGCAGCGTAGCGGGAGTCGGGGAGCAGTTCTTC; CDR3aa: CASSVAGVGEQFF
j_gene: TRBJ1-4; abundance: NA; v_gene: TRBV5-1; d_gene: TRBD1; CDR3nt: TGCGCCAGCAGCACCGGACAGGGAGGCAGGGAAAAACTGTTTTTT; CDR3aa: CASSTGQGGREKLFF
j_gene: TRBJ2-5; abundance: NA; v_gene: TRBV7-2; d_gene: NA; CDR3nt: TGTGCCAGCAGCCCAACCGGAGGGAGTTATGAGACCCAGTACTTC; CDR3aa: CASSPTGGSYETQYF
j_gene: TRBJ1-3; abundance: NA; v_gene: TRBV7-9; d_gene: NA; CDR3nt: TGTGCCAGCAGCTTAGCGGGGGGCTCTGGAAACACCATATATTTT; CDR3aa: CASSLAGGSGNTIYF
j_gene: TRBJ1-1; abundance: NA; v_gene: TRBV2; d_gene: NA; CDR3nt: TGTGCCAGCAGTGACGAGGGCACTGAAGCTTTCTTT; CDR3aa: CASSDEGTEAFF
j_gene: TRBJ1-1; abundance: NA; v_gene: TRBV9; d_gene: TRBD1; CDR3nt: TGTGCCAGCAGCGTAGTGGCCGGGACAGGCGAGGCTTTCTTT; CDR3aa: CASSVVAGTGEAFF
j_gene: TRBJ2-1; abundance: NA; v_gene: TRBV3-1/TRBV3-2; d_gene: NA; CDR3nt: TGTGCCAGCGGAGATTCACCCTACTACAATGAGCAGTTCTTC; CDR3aa: CASGDSPYYNEQFF
j_gene: TRBJ2-2; abundance: NA; v_gene: TRBV4-1; d_gene: TRBD2; CDR3nt: TGCGCCACTTCGCCGCGGGAGCAAAGAACCGGGGAGCTGTTTTTT; CDR3aa: CATSPREQRTGELFF
j_gene: TRBJ2-2; abundance: NA; v_gene: TRBV11-3; d_gene: NA; CDR3nt: TGTGCCAGCAGCTTTCGCGGCCAAAACACCGGGGAGCTGTTTTTT; CDR3aa: CASSFRGQNTGELFF
j_gene: TRBJ1-2; abundance: NA; v_gene: TRBV5-4; d_gene: NA; CDR3nt: TGTGCCAGCAGCTCATACAGGGTCGCCTATGGCTACACCTTC; CDR3aa: CASSSYRVAYGYTF
j_gene: TRBJ1-1; abundance: NA; v_gene: TRBV5-1; d_gene: TRBD1; CDR3nt: TGCGCCAGCAGAACAGGGGGGGACACTGAAGCTTTCTTT; CDR3aa: CASRTGGDTEAFF